The 9 T cell receptor beta chains given below trace back to one sample, sequenced in a study of untreated major depressive disorder. Only in-frame clones appear in the TCRdb table, and some are missing; sequencing was by immunoSEQ multiplex PCR. This sample has approximately 21,000 clones, with nearly 90% found just once. The specimen sequenced was CD4+ T cells from PBMCs. The receptor source for this set is a woman in her thirties or forties in good health.

The V and J genes are TRBV6-1 and TRBJ1-5; 7 bases fit TRBD1. CDR3 length: 14 residues. Germline V gene lookup returns CDR1 MNHNS and CDR2 SASEGT. V lost 7 bases and J lost 8; bases outside the gene matches: 11. As DNA, the CDR3 is TGTGCCAGCATCCCCCCAGGGGGTTTCAAGCCCCAGCATTTT. Its translation is CASIPPGGFKPQHF.

The chain carries TRBV7-2 and TRBJ2-1; no definite D call. The CDR3 contains 11 residues. Germline V gene lookup returns CDR1 SGHTA and CDR2 FQGNSA. Trimming removed 6 bases at V and 3 bases at J, with 3 bases between. The chain's CDR3 is CASSYYNEQFF. The CDR3 region has the DNA TGTGCCAGCAGTTACTACAATGAGCAGTTCTTC.

In DNA form, the CDR3 reads TGTGCCAGCAGCATAGGACAGGGAGGCCAGCCCCAGCATTTT. Residues: CASSIGQGGQPQHF. This chain uses TRBV2 with TRBJ1-5; TRBD1 matches at 8 bases. The V gene end was trimmed by 6 bases and the J gene end by 7 bases; junction bases not matched to a gene: 8. Germline V gene sequence: CDR1 SNHLY, CDR2 FYNNEI. The CDR3 has 14 amino acids.

The chain recombines TRBV30 with TRBJ1-2; maybe TRBD1 (5 bases). The germline V gene encodes CDR1 GTSNPN and CDR2 SVGIG (reference sequence). V shed 4 bases and J shed 4 bases, with 10 bases lying between them. The CDR3 length is 12 residues. The CDR3 spells CAWTTASYGYTF. CDR3 nucleotides: TGTGCCTGGACGACAGCTTCCTATGGCTACACCTTC. Filled out from reference TRBV30 and TRBJ1-2, the complete variable domain reads SQTIHQWPATLVQPVGSPLSLECTVEGTSNPNLYWYRQAAGRGLQLLFYSVGIGQISSEVPQNLSASRPQDRQFILSSKKLLLSDSGFYLCAWTTASYGYTFGSGTRLTVV.

The CDR3 loop reads CASSPRGWGTDTQYF. DNA for the CDR3: TGTGCCAGCAGCCCCCGGGGTTGGGGCACAGATACGCAGTATTTT. This chain connects TRBV2 to TRBJ2-3; a possible D gene is TRBD2 (5 bases). The CDR3 runs 15 residues. V lost 6 bases, J lost 1 base, and 14 bases lay in between. Germline V gene data show CDR1 as SNHLY and CDR2 as FYNNEI.

The chain has TRBV5-1 and TRBJ2-1, with 7 bases that match TRBD2. V shed 4 bases, J shed 0 bases, and the junction held 22 bases outside the gene matches. This CDR3 contains 21 residues. Germline V gene sequence: CDR1 SGHRS, CDR2 YFSETQ. CDR3 nucleotides: TGCGCCAGCAGCACGGCGCTACTAGCGACGCCGTCCCGGAGCTCCTACAATGAGCAGTTCTTC. Protein product: CASSTALLATPSRSSYNEQFF.

This clone was seen just once. The J gene is TRBJ2-1, the V gene TRBV10-2; D is ambiguous. CDR1 is WSHSY, CDR2 SAAADI, per germline. Trimming removed 0 bases at V and 3 bases at J, with 15 bases between. The CDR3 runs to 17 residues. CDR3 region: CASSESIQQTNYNEQFF. DNA for the CDR3: TGCGCCAGCAGTGAGTCGATACAGCAGACAAACTACAATGAGCAGTTCTTC.

This chain uses TRBV7-3 with TRBJ2-3; the D call may be TRBD1 or TRBD2 (6 bases each). The CDR3 is 16 residues long. Germline V CDR1 and CDR2: SGHTA, FQGTGA. The V and J ends lost 0 bases and 2 bases respectively, with 12 bases between them. CDR3 protein: CASSLTNREATDTQYF. The DNA of the CDR3 is TGTGCCAGCAGCTTAACGAACAGGGAGGCCACAGATACGCAGTATTTT.

Only one count was recorded for this clone. The gene calls are TRBV14 and TRBJ1-2; no firm D call. CDR1 and CDR2 (germline): SGHDN, FVKESK. V lost 2 bases, J lost 6 bases, and 16 bases lay in between. The CDR3 loop spans 15 amino acids. This CDR3 is CASSQTFRSPDGYTF. Here the CDR3 DNA reads TGTGCCAGCAGCCAAACCTTCAGGAGCCCCGATGGCTACACCTTC.